The clone carrying this T cell receptor beta chain was recorded a few times. This sample's time point: blood 4 weeks post-SBRT, at nephrectomy. Specified treatment: 15 Gy SBRT to primary tumor, nephrectomy 4 weeks later. Here immunoSEQ multiplex PCR was the method, and the copy in TCRdb shows in-frame clones only, minus some. Of over 60,000 clones listed, around four fifths are singletons. The data originate from a study of radiation and T cells in renal cell carcinoma. Germline CDR1 is LNHDA and CDR2 is SQIVND (reference sequence). V was trimmed by 6 bases and J by 0 bases, leaving 8 bases between them. The CDR3 covers 13 residues.

The V call is TRBV19, the J call TRBJ1-1; D not resolved. The sample consisted of blood, taken from a patient whose treatment included radiotherapy and nephrectomy. The sequence derives from a woman aged 55-70 years with renal cell carcinoma. DNA of the CDR3: TGTGCCAGTAGCCTGACGGTGAACACTGAAGCTTTCTTT. Encoded protein: CASSLTVNTEAFF.